The rows below give T cell receptor beta chains drawn from one sample of a study of blood T cell repertoires in COVID-19. Sequencing used immunoSEQ multiplex PCR; TCRdb keeps in-frame clones, though not all of them. Among 35,000 or so clones, around nine tenths were seen once, and the ten largest hold about 65%. Sequences were obtained from peripheral blood. Every receptor here comes from a man aged 65 to 85 with acute or convalescent COVID-19. CDR3s include the opening cysteine and the closing phenylalanine or tryptophan. A D gene is named only where the DNA matches it firmly. Clone size appears in some rows only: once, few, many, or a class for an expanded clone.

CDR3: CASSFLQGEAFF; DNA: TGTGCCAGCAGTTTCCTACAGGGAGAAGCTTTCTTT; size: NA; J: TRBJ1-1; V: TRBV28; D: NA
CDR3: CASSPGTGGRNTEAFF; DNA: TGTGCCAGCAGCCCCGGGACAGGGGGTAGGAACACTGAAGCTTTCTTT; size: NA; J: TRBJ1-1; V: TRBV5-5; D: TRBD1
CDR3: CSADTLNTEAFF; DNA: TGCAGCGCCGACACCTTGAACACTGAAGCTTTCTTT; size: NA; J: TRBJ1-1; V: TRBV29-1; D: NA
CDR3: CATSRRGADTGELFF; DNA: TGTGCCACCAGCAGGCGGGGGGCGGACACCGGGGAGCTGTTTTTT; size: NA; J: TRBJ2-2; V: TRBV15; D: TRBD2
CDR3: CASSQVAHRGNSPLHF; DNA: TGTGCCAGCAGCCAAGTAGCCCACAGGGGTAATTCACCCCTCCACTTT; size: once; J: TRBJ1-6; V: TRBV3-1/TRBV3-2; D: TRBD1
CDR3: CASGDLTGVKSGELFF; DNA: TGCGCCAGCGGTGACTTGACAGGGGTAAAGTCCGGGGAGCTGTTTTTT; size: NA; J: TRBJ2-2; V: TRBV5-1; D: TRBD1
CDR3: CASSLGTGGSTEAFF; DNA: TGCGCCAGCAGCTTGGGGACAGGGGGGAGCACTGAAGCTTTCTTT; size: NA; J: TRBJ1-1; V: TRBV5-1; D: TRBD1
CDR3: CASSLETGPYSNQPQHF; DNA: TGTGCCAGCAGCTTGGAGACAGGGCCTTATAGCAATCAGCCCCAGCATTTT; size: NA; J: TRBJ1-5; V: TRBV7-6; D: TRBD1
CDR3: CASSHSQSANEKLFF; DNA: TGCGCCAGCAGCCACAGTCAGTCAGCTAATGAAAAACTGTTTTTT; size: NA; J: TRBJ1-4; V: TRBV4-1; D: NA
CDR3: CASGTSTDTQYF; DNA: TGTGCCTCCGGGACTAGCACAGATACGCAGTATTTT; size: NA; J: TRBJ2-3; V: TRBV30; D: NA
CDR3: CASSGRQGGILFF; DNA: TGTGCCAGCAGTGGTCGACAGGGGGGGATTCTGTTCTTC; size: NA; J: TRBJ2-1; V: TRBV7-2; D: TRBD1
CDR3: CASKGEQDQETQYF; DNA: TGTGCCAGCAAAGGGGAACAAGACCAAGAGACCCAGTACTTC; size: NA; J: TRBJ2-5; V: TRBV4-2; D: NA
CDR3: CASSAVDRSNQPQHF; DNA: TGTGCCAGCAGTGCAGTGGACAGAAGCAATCAGCCCCAGCATTTT; size: NA; J: TRBJ1-5; V: TRBV2; D: NA
CDR3: CASSLGTGFGIPPLHF; DNA: TGTGCCAGCAGCTTAGGGACAGGCTTTGGTATTCCACCCCTCCACTTT; size: NA; J: TRBJ1-6; V: TRBV11-2; D: TRBD1
CDR3: CASRVLAAVSYEQYF; DNA: TGTGCCAGCAGGGTTCTAGCGGCCGTCTCCTACGAGCAGTACTTC; size: NA; J: TRBJ2-7; V: TRBV7-2; D: TRBD2
CDR3: CSASRGFNSPLHF; DNA: TGCAGTGCTAGTCGAGGGTTTAATTCACCCCTCCACTTT; size: NA; J: TRBJ1-6; V: TRBV20-1; D: NA
CDR3: CASSQDGALYGYTF; DNA: TGTGCCAGCAGCCAAGATGGAGCTCTTTATGGCTACACCTTC; size: NA; J: TRBJ1-2; V: TRBV4-2; D: NA
CDR3: CASSIPGLAGGNGELFF; DNA: TGTGCCAGTAGTATTCCGGGACTAGCGGGAGGGAACGGGGAGCTGTTTTTT; size: NA; J: TRBJ2-2; V: TRBV19; D: TRBD2
CDR3: CASSLAGFKGYEQYF; DNA: TGTGCCAGCAGCCTGGCAGGGTTTAAGGGCTACGAGCAGTACTTC; size: NA; J: TRBJ2-7; V: TRBV5-4; D: NA
CDR3: CASSVDLRDSNEQFF; DNA: TGTGCCAGCAGCGTAGACCTCCGGGACAGCAATGAGCAGTTCTTC; size: NA; J: TRBJ2-1; V: TRBV9; D: TRBD1
CDR3: CAISGQGNYEQYF; DNA: TGTGCCATCAGTGGCCAGGGTAACTACGAGCAGTACTTC; size: NA; J: TRBJ2-7; V: TRBV10-3; D: NA
CDR3: CASRTPRGSDEQFF; DNA: TGTGCCAGCAGGACCCCCCGCGGGAGCGATGAGCAGTTCTTC; size: NA; J: TRBJ2-1; V: TRBV2; D: TRBD2
CDR3: CASSKGQGNNNEQFF; DNA: TGTGCCAGCAGCAAGGGACAGGGCAACAACAATGAGCAGTTCTTC; size: NA; J: TRBJ2-1; V: TRBV5-8; D: TRBD1
CDR3: CSVSHDRGEKLFF; DNA: TGCAGCGTATCACATGATAGGGGAGAAAAACTGTTTTTT; size: NA; J: TRBJ1-4; V: TRBV29-1; D: NA
CDR3: CASAGTGVSEQYF; DNA: TGTGCCAGTGCTGGGACAGGGGTCTCCGAGCAGTACTTC; size: NA; J: TRBJ2-7; V: TRBV28; D: TRBD1
CDR3: CASRIPDGVSGNTIYF; DNA: TGTGCCAGCAGAATACCGGACGGGGTGAGTGGAAACACCATATATTTT; size: NA; J: TRBJ1-3; V: TRBV21-1; D: NA
CDR3: CASRGRGSGTDTQYF; DNA: TGTGCCAGCAGAGGTCGGGGTAGCGGCACAGATACGCAGTATTTT; size: NA; J: TRBJ2-3; V: TRBV28; D: NA
CDR3: CASSVGEGSWSNQPQHF; DNA: TGTGCCAGCAGCGTAGGGGAGGGGAGTTGGAGCAATCAGCCCCAGCATTTT; size: NA; J: TRBJ1-5; V: TRBV9; D: NA
CDR3: CASSLKWGGNQPQHF; DNA: TGTGCCAGCAGCTTGAAATGGGGGGGCAATCAGCCCCAGCATTTT; size: NA; J: TRBJ1-5; V: TRBV5-6; D: NA
CDR3: CASSSPGNGGNTEAFF; DNA: TGTGCCAGTAGCTCCCCAGGTAACGGAGGGAACACTGAAGCTTTCTTT; size: NA; J: TRBJ1-1; V: TRBV19; D: NA
CDR3: CASSLQLRDRAKKSYGYTF; DNA: TGTGCCAGCAGCTTACAACTAAGGGACAGGGCGAAGAAGTCATATGGCTACACCTTC; size: NA; J: TRBJ1-2; V: TRBV7-6; D: TRBD1